A selection of T cell receptor beta chains follows, all from one sample in a study of T cell responses to AZD1222 COVID-19 vaccine. Generated by immunoSEQ multiplex PCR, the TCRdb table keeps only in-frame clones and is missing some. This repertoire shows 150,000 to 200,000 clones, approximately 92% found once; its top ten account for around 2.6%. The sequenced sample was peripheral blood, obtained on day 0 of AZD1222 vaccination. These receptors were collected from an adult in good health. The CDR3 runs from the conserved cysteine through the conserved F or W.

>TRBV19|TRBJ2-2
CASSFLGSSGRPGELFF
>TRBV11-2|TRBJ2-7
CASSFNRDRSYEQYF
>TRBV4-1|TRBJ1-2
CASSQDRELNYGYTF
>TRBV20-1|TRBJ2-7
CSASKDSGGYEQYF
>TRBV6-5|TRBJ1-6
CASSNGQGSWSPLHF
>TRBV21-1|TRBJ2-7
CASSKGPRTRPIHYEQYF
>TRBV19|TRBJ1-2
CASRPGQGFKLNYGYTF
>TRBV5-1|TRBJ2-7
CASSFGQGSYEQYF
>TRBV10-3|TRBJ1-2
CAISPRGGVGYTF
>TRBV25-1|TRBJ1-6
CASSGTGNSPLHF
>TRBV6-5|TRBJ1-1
CASRPGGPSTEAFF
>TRBV27|TRBJ1-2
CASSLWRGYGYTF
>TRBV30|TRBJ2-3
CAWSASRGDTQYF
>TRBV28|TRBJ1-4
CASSPHQGTGRGEKLFF
>TRBV5-1|TRBJ2-3
CASSLLDSTDTQYF
>TRBV7-6|TRBJ1-5
CASSPRGQGSQPQHF
>TRBV5-4|TRBJ2-7
CASSWGTGPEQYF
>TRBV6-1|TRBJ2-1
CASSEGWLAPYNEQFF
>TRBV27|TRBJ1-5
CASSPQGPVRPQHF